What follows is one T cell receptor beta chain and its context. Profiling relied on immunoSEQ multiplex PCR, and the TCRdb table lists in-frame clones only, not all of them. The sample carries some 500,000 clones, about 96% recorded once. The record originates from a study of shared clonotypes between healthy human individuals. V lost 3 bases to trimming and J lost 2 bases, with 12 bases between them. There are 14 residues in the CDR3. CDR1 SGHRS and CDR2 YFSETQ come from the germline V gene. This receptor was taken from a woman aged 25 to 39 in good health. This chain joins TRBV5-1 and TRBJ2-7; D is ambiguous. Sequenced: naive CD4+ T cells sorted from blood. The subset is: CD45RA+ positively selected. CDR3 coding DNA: TGCGCCAGCAGCTCCGGACGGGCAGCCTACGAGCAGTACTTC. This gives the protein CASSSGRAAYEQYF.